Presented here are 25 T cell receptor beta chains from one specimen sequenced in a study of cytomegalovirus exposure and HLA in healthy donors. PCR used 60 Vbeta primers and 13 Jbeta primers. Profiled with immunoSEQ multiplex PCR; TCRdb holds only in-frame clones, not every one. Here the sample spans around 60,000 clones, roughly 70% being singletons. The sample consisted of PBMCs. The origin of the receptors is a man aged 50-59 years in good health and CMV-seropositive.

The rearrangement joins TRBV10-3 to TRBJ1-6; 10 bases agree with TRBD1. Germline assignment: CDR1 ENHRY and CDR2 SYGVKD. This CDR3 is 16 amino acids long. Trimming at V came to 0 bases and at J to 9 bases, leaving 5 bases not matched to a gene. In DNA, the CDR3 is TGTGCCATCAGTGAGTCACGACAGGGGGCGGGTTCACCCCTCCACTTT. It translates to CAISESRQGAGSPLHF.

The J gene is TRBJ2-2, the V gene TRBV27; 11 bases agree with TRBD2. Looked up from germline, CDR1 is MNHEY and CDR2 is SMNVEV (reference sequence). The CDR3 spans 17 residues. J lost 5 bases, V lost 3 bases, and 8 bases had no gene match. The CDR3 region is CASSFLTSGALTGELFF. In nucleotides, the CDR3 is TGTGCCAGCAGTTTTTTGACTAGCGGGGCCTTGACCGGGGAGCTGTTTTTT.

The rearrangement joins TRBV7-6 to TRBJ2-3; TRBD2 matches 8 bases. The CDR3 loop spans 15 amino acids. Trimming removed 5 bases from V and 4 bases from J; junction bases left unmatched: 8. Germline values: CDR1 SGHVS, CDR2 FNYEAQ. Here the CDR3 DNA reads TGTGCCAGCAGCCTAGTGGGACTAGGCCCAGATACGCAGTATTTT. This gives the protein CASSLVGLGPDTQYF.

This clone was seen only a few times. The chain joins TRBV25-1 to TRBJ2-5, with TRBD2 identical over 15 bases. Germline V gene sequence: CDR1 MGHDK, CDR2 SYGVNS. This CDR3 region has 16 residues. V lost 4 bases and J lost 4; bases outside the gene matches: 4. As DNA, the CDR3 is TGTGCCAGCAGTGGGACTAGCGGGGGGGCAGGAGAGACCCAGTACTTC. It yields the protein CASSGTSGGAGETQYF.

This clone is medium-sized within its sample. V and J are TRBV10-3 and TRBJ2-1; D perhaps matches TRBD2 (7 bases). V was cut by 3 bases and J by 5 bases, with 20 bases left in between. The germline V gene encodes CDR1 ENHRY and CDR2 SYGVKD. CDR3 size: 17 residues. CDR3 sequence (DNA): TGTGCCATCAGTGAAAGGGGGAGGGGGGTGTTCGACAATGAGCAGTTCTTC. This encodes CAISERGRGVFDNEQFF.

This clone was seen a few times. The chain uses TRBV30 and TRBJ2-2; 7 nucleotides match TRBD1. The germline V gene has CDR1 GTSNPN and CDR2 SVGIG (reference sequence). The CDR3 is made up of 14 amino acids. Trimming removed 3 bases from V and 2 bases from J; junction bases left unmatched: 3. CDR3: CAWRGTVNTGELFF. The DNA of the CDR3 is TGTGCCTGGAGAGGGACAGTCAACACCGGGGAGCTGTTTTTT.

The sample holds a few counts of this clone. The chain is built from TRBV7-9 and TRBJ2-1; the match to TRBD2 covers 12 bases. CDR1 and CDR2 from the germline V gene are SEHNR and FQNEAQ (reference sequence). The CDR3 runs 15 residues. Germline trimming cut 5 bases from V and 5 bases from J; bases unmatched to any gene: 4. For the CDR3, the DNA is TGTGCCAGCAGCCCGACTAGCGGGGGTGACAATGAGCAGTTCTTC. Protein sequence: CASSPTSGGDNEQFF.

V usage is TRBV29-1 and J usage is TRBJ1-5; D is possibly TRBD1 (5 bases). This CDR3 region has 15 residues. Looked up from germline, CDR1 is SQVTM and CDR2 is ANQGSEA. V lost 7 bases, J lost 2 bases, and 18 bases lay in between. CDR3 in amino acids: CSAQVTQGRNQPQHF. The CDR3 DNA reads TGCAGCGCCCAGGTAACTCAGGGCCGCAATCAGCCCCAGCATTTT.

The CDR3 loop reads CAISESGTYPHYGYTF. The CDR3, as DNA: TGTGCCATCAGTGAGTCCGGGACTTACCCGCACTATGGCTACACCTTC. The rearrangement links TRBV10-3 to TRBJ1-2; possibly TRBD1 for D (5 bases). CDR3 size: 16 residues. Looked up from germline, CDR1 is ENHRY and CDR2 is SYGVKD. V lost 0 bases, J lost 3 bases, and 14 bases lay in between.

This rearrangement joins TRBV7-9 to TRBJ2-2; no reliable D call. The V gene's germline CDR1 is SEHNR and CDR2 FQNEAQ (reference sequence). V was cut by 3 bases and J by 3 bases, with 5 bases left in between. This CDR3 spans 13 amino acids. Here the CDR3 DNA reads TGTGCCAGCAGCTTTCCGGACACCGGGGAGCTGTTTTTT. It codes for CASSFPDTGELFF.

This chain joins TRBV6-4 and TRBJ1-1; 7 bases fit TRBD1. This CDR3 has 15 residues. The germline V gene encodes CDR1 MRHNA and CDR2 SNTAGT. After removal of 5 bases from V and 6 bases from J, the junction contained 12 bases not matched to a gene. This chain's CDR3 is CASSREAGGFAEAFF. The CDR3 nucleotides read TGTGCCAGCAGTAGGGAGGCAGGGGGTTTCGCTGAAGCTTTCTTT.

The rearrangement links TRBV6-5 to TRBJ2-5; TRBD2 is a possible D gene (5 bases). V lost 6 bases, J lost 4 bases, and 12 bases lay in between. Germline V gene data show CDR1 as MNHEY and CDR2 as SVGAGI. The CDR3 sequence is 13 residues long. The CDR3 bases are TGTGCCAGCAGAAAACTAGAAGGAGAGACCCAGTACTTC. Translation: CASRKLEGETQYF.

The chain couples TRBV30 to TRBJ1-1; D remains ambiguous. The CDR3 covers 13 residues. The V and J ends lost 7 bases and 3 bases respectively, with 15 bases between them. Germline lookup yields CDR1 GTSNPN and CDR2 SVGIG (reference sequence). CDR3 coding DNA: TGTGCCTCGAACCGCCGACTACACACTGAAGCTTTCTTT. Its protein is CASNRRLHTEAFF.

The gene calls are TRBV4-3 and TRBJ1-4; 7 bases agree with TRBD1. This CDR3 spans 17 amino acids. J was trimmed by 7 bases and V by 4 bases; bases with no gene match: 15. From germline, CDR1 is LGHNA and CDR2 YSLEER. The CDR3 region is CASSPQPGTAFGEKLFF. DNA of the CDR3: TGCGCCAGCAGCCCGCAGCCCGGGACAGCTTTCGGTGAAAAACTGTTTTTT.

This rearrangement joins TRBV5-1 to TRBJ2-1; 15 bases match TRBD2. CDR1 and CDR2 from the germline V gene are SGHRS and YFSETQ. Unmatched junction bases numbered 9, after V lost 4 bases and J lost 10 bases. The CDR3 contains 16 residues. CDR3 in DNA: TGCGCCAGCAGCGCGGGGGGGACTAGCGGGGGGCAGGAGCAGTTCTTC. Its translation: CASSAGGTSGGQEQFF. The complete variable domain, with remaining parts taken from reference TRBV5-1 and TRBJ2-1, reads KAGVTQTPRYLIKTRGQQVTLSCSPISGHRSVSWYQQTPGQGLQFLFEYFSETQRNKGNFPGRFSGRQFSNSRSEMNVSTLELGDSALYLCASSAGGTSGGQEQFFGPGTRLTVL.

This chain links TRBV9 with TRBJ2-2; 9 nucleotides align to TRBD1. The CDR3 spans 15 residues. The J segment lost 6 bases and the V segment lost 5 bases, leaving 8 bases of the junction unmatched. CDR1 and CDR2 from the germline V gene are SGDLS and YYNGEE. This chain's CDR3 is CASRPGQGGPGELFF. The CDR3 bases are TGTGCCAGCAGACCGGGACAGGGAGGCCCCGGGGAGCTGTTTTTT.

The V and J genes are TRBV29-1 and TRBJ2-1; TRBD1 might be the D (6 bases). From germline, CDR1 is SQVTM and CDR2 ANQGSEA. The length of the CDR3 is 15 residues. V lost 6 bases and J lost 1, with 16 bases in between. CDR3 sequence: CSVTFGQRSYNEQFF. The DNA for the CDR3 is TGCAGCGTGACCTTTGGACAGAGGTCCTACAATGAGCAGTTCTTC.

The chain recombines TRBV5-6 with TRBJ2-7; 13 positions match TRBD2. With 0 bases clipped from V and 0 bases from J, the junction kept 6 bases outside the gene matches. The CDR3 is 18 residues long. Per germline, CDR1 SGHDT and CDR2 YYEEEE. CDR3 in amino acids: CASSLGGLAGSFSYEQYF. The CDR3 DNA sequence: TGTGCCAGCAGCTTGGGGGGACTAGCGGGGTCCTTCTCCTACGAGCAGTACTTC.

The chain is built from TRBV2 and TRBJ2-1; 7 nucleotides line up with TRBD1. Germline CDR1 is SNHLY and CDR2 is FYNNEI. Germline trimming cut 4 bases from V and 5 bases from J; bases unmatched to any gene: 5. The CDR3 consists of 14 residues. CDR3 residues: CASSAGQLNNEQFF. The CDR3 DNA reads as TGTGCCAGCAGTGCGGGACAGCTTAACAATGAGCAGTTCTTC.

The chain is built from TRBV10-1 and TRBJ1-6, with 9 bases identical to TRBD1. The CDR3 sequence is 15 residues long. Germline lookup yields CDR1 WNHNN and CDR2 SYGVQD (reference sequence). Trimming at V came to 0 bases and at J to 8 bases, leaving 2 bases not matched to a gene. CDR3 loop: CASSESRTGDSPLHF. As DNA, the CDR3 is TGCGCCAGCAGTGAGTCCCGGACAGGGGATTCACCCCTCCACTTT.

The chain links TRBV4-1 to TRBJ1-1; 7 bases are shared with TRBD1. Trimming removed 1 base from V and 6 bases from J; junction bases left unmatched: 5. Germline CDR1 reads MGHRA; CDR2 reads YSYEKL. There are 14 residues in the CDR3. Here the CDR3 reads CASSQADRDAEAFF. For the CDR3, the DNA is TGCGCCAGCAGCCAAGCCGACAGGGATGCTGAAGCTTTCTTT.

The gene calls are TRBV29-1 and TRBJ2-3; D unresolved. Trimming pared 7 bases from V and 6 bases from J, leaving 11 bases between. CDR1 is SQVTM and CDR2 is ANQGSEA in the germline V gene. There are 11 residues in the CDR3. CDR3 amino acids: CSGQVFDTQYF. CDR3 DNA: TGCAGCGGCCAGGTTTTCGATACGCAGTATTTT.

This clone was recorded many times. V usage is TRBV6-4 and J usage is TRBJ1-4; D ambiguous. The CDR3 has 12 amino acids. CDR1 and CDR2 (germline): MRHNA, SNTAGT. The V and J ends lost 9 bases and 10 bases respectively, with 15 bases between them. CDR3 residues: CASLSFRVKLFF. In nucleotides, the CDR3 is TGTGCCAGTTTATCTTTCCGTGTAAAACTGTTTTTT.

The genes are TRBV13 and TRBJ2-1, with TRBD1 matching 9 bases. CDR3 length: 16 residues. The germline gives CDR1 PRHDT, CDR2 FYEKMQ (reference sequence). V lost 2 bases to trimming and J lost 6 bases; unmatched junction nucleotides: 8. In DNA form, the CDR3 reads TGTGCCAGCAGCTTACGGCGGGACAGGGTTTTCAATGAGCAGTTCTTC. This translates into CASSLRRDRVFNEQFF.

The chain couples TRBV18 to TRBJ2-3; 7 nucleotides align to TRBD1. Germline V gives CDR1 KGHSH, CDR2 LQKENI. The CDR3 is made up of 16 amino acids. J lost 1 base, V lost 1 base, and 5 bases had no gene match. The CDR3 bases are TGTGCCAGCTCACCACGGACAGGTAGCGGCACAGATACGCAGTATTTT. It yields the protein CASSPRTGSGTDTQYF.